The 29 T cell receptor beta chains in this list originate from one sample, sequenced in a study of Graves' ophthalmopathy and Graves' hyperthyroidism (dated by TCRdb to the late 2010s). These reads were obtained on an Illumina HiSeq 2000. TCR beta CDR3 regions were amplified from RNA transcripts for repertoire sequencing. The first round of RT-PCR was done with HTBI primers and the Qiagen OneStep RT-PCR kit, and was followed by a second round of multiplex PCR, then size selection and purification. The public reads were quality trimmed at Q25 with fastp and then assembled into clones with MiXCR by TCRdb, keeping productive beta chains. Under each unique CDR3 protein, matching rows form one entry showing the most common genes and DNA. The sample table lists about 220,000 distinct CDR3 sequences, roughly 21% of them with a count of one. The leading ten clones occupy 43% of the sample. The sequencing input was peripheral blood. These receptors all stem from a woman in her 50s with Graves' ophthalmopathy. Donor details come from another sample of the same person, matched by shared clones.

A note on this clonotype: This clone may be a read error of a much larger clone one base away. Here the CDR3 reads CASSEGQGLSSGNTISF. CDR3 DNA sequence: TGTGCCAGCAGCGAAGGACAGGGACTGAGCTCTGGAAACACCATATCTTTT. The chain employs TRBV9 and TRBJ1-3; 8 bases match TRBD1. The CDR3 extends over 17 amino acids. The germline V gene has CDR1 SGDLS and CDR2 YYNGEE.

The V call is TRBV6-2 or TRBV6-3, the J call TRBJ2-7; 11 nucleotides match TRBD2. The germline gives CDR1 MNHEY, CDR2 SVGEGT. The CDR3 runs 15 residues. With V trimmed by 6 bases and J by 3 bases, 7 bases remained unmatched. The CDR3 DNA reads TGTGCCAGCAGCACTACCACTAGCGGGAGCTACGAGCAGTACTTC. It yields the protein CASSTTTSGSYEQYF.

The chain recombines TRBV19 with TRBJ1-5, with 7 bases matching TRBD1. CDR3 size: 14 residues. In germline, CDR1 is LNHDA, CDR2 SQIVND (reference sequence). The ends lost 4 bases at V and 6 bases at J; junction bases unmatched: 6. The CDR3 protein is CASSTKQGPQPQHF. The DNA of the CDR3 is TGTGCCAGTAGTACCAAACAGGGGCCTCAGCCCCAGCATTTT.

Only a few counts were recorded for this clonotype. The chain joins TRBV6-5 to TRBJ1-1; D ambiguous. Trimming removed 3 bases at V and 4 bases at J, with 12 bases between. This CDR3 comprises 14 residues. Looked up from germline, CDR1 is MNHEY and CDR2 is SVGAGI. The CDR3 sequence is CASSYKGRVTEAFF. The CDR3 nucleotides read TGTGCCAGCAGTTATAAGGGCCGGGTCACTGAAGCTTTCTTT.

The genes are TRBV20-1 and TRBJ2-5; TRBD2 agrees at 8 bases. In germline, CDR1 is DFQATT, CDR2 SNEGSKA (reference sequence). This CDR3 region has 17 residues. V lost 0 bases to trimming and J lost 3 bases; unmatched junction nucleotides: 12. The CDR3 region is CSARDLGAGGFKETQYF. The CDR3 DNA sequence: TGCAGTGCTAGAGATCTCGGGGCGGGAGGCTTTAAAGAGACCCAGTACTTC.

This clonotype was recorded at least ten times. This rearrangement joins TRBV2 to TRBJ1-1, with D maybe TRBD1 (5 bases). The CDR3 totals 11 residues. Trimming cost V 8 bases and J 3 bases, with 7 bases left between them. CDR1 is SNHLY and CDR2 is FYNNEI in the germline V gene. The chain's CDR3 is CASLGDTEAFF. The CDR3 DNA reads as TGTGCCAGCTTGGGGGACACTGAAGCTTTCTTT.

In its sample, this clonotype was seen many times. This CDR3 reads CATSPGRLAGLIQYF. Written as DNA, the CDR3 is TGTGCCACCAGCCCAGGCAGACTAGCGGGACTCATTCAGTACTTC. The chain is built from TRBV15 and TRBJ2-4; TRBD2 aligns across 11 bases. From germline, CDR1 is LNHNV and CDR2 YYDKDF (reference sequence). The CDR3 sequence is 15 residues long. With 5 bases clipped from V and 9 bases from J, the junction kept 9 bases outside the gene matches. The variable domain in full, completed from reference TRBV15 and TRBJ2-4, reads DAMVIQNPRYQVTQFGKPVTLSCSQTLNHNVMYWYQQKSSQAPKLLFHYYDKDFNNEADTPDNFQSRRPNTSFCFLDIRSPGLGDTAMYLCATSPGRLAGLIQYFGAGTRLSVL.

This clonotype occurred many times. V gene TRBV10-3 combines with J gene TRBJ1-2; unclear D gene. Trimming took 0 bases from V and 3 from J, leaving 11 bases between them. The CDR3 contains 15 residues. Germline CDR1 reads ENHRY; CDR2 reads SYGVKD. CDR3 amino acids: CAISESGRGDYGYTF. In nucleotides, the CDR3 is TGTGCCATCAGTGAGTCCGGTCGGGGAGACTATGGCTACACCTTC.

The sample holds many counts of this clonotype. The gene calls are TRBV6-1 and TRBJ2-7; TRBD2 matches 11 bases. Germline CDR1 is MNHNS and CDR2 is SASEGT. The J segment lost 4 bases and the V segment lost 7 bases, leaving 6 bases of the junction unmatched. CDR3 length: 14 residues. This CDR3 is CASTILAGAYEQYF. CDR3 in DNA: TGTGCCAGCACCATACTAGCGGGAGCGTACGAGCAGTACTTC.

This clonotype was detected many times. The genes are TRBV19 and TRBJ1-2; 11 nucleotides agree with TRBD1. Trimming took 4 bases from V and 5 from J; bases not matched to a gene: 6. The germline V gene encodes CDR1 LNHDA and CDR2 SQIVND (reference sequence). The CDR3 runs 15 residues. CDR3 DNA: TGTGCCAGTAGTAAATGGACAGGGGGCGCGTATGGCTACACCTTC. Encoded protein: CASSKWTGGAYGYTF.

With regard to this clonotype: A read error may be the cause here, since a much bigger clone is one base away. J is TRBJ2-2 and V is TRBV5-1; tentatively, D is TRBD1 or TRBD2 (5 bases each). This CDR3 is 15 amino acids long. Germline V gene sequence: CDR1 SGHRS, CDR2 YFSETQ. The CDR3 here is CASSSREIDTWELFF. In DNA form, the CDR3 reads TGCGCCAGCAGCTCCAGGGAGATCGACACCTGGGAGCTGTTTTTT.

In its sample, this clonotype was seen many times. The V gene is TRBV20-1, the J gene TRBJ1-2; D possibly corresponds to TRBD1 (5 bases). The CDR3 runs to 15 residues. V lost 0 bases and J lost 7, with 18 bases in between. Germline V gene lookup returns CDR1 DFQATT and CDR2 SNEGSKA (reference sequence). CDR3 nucleotide sequence: TGCAGTGCTAGAGATGAAACCCAGGGAACGGCTGGCTACACCTTC. Translated, it gives CSARDETQGTAGYTF.

This clonotype was recorded at least ten times. The CDR3 region is CASTRDSNQPQHF. The CDR3 nucleotides are TGTGCCAGCACAAGAGATAGCAATCAGCCCCAGCATTTT. J is TRBJ1-5 and V is TRBV2; D call uncertain. CDR3 length equals 13 residues. Per the germline V gene, CDR1 is SNHLY and CDR2 is FYNNEI. Trimming stripped 7 bases from V and 0 bases from J, with 7 bases between. The complete variable domain, with remaining parts taken from reference TRBV2 and TRBJ1-5, reads EPEVTQTPSHQVTQMGQEVILRCVPISNHLYFYWYRQILGQKVEFLVSFYNNEISEKSEIFDDQFSVERPDGSNFTLKIRSTKLEDSAMYFCASTRDSNQPQHFGDGTRLSIL.

This clonotype has just a few counts. A clone one base away is much larger, so this may be a read error. The chain recombines TRBV20-1 with TRBJ2-7, with D possibly TRBD2 on 5 matching bases. CDR1 and CDR2 (germline): DFQATT, SNEGSKA (reference sequence). CDR3 size: 14 residues. V lost 6 bases to trimming and J lost 2 bases, with 17 bases between them. CDR3 in amino acids: CSAPKLDSPYEQYF. CDR3 nucleotide sequence: TGCAGTGCGCCAAAACTAGATTCCCCCTACGAGCAGTACTTC.

This clonotype was seen repeatedly, ten times or more. The chain recombines TRBV6-2 or TRBV6-3 with TRBJ2-2, with D possibly matching TRBD1 (6 bases). The V end was cut by 5 bases, the J end by 6 bases, with 16 bases between. The CDR3 runs 15 residues. Germline CDR1 MNHEY, CDR2 SVGEGT. CDR3 sequence reads: CASSTLGEGAGELFF. DNA of the CDR3: TGTGCCAGCAGTACTCTCGGAGAGGGGGCCGGGGAGCTGTTTTTT.

The chain joins TRBV24-1 to TRBJ1-5; possible D gene TRBD1, 5 bases. The CDR3 runs to 14 residues. The V end lost 3 bases, the J end lost 5 bases, and 10 bases lay between the germline ends. From germline, CDR1 is KGHDR and CDR2 SFDVKD. DNA of the CDR3: TGTGCCACCAGTGATAGGACAAGACATCAGCCCCAGCATTTT. Amino acids: CATSDRTRHQPQHF.

This clonotype was seen many times. The J gene is TRBJ2-5, the V gene TRBV11-1, with 10 bases lining up with TRBD2. V lost 5 bases to trimming and J lost 2 bases; unmatched junction nucleotides: 5. Germline assignment: CDR1 SGHAT and CDR2 FQDESV (reference sequence). The CDR3 is made up of 15 amino acids. The CDR3 bases are TGTGCCAGCAGCCGGGGACTAGCGCAGCAAGAGACCCAGTACTTC. This translates into CASSRGLAQQETQYF.

The sample holds many counts of this clonotype. The chain couples TRBV7-8 to TRBJ2-7; 7 nucleotides match TRBD2. CDR1 is SGHVS, CDR2 FQNEAQ, per germline. V lost 1 base to trimming and J lost 2 bases; unmatched junction nucleotides: 8. CDR3 length equals 16 residues. CDR3 sequence (DNA): TGTGCCAGCAGCTTAGTCCGAGCTAGCGGTCCCTACGAGCAGTACTTC. Translated, it gives CASSLVRASGPYEQYF.

This clonotype has just a few counts. V is TRBV5-1 and J is TRBJ2-5, with D hard to call. The germline V gene encodes CDR1 SGHRS and CDR2 YFSETQ. With 4 bases removed from V and 1 base from J, the gap between germline ends came to 11 bases. The CDR3 is made up of 14 amino acids. The CDR3 region is CASSKTSIQETQYF. As DNA, the CDR3 is TGCGCCAGCAGCAAGACCTCGATCCAAGAGACCCAGTACTTC.

Notes on this clonotype: This sequence may be a read error, since a much larger clone differs from it by one base. The chain combines TRBV28 with TRBJ2-5; perhaps TRBD2 as D (6 bases). CDR1 MDHEN and CDR2 SYDVKM come from the germline V gene. Trimming took 7 bases from V and 9 from J, leaving 18 bases between them. CDR3 length equals 13 residues. The CDR3 nucleotides read TGTGCCAGCATCGGAGGGACCCGAGGGGCCCAGTACTTC. It yields the protein CASIGGTRGAQYF.

This clonotype was counted ten times or more. The rearrangement links TRBV6-1 to TRBJ1-2, with 9 bases lining up with TRBD1. Losses at the gene ends were 1 base for V and 3 bases for J; bases not matched to a gene: 6. The CDR3 consists of 16 residues. Germline V gene data show CDR1 as MNHNS and CDR2 as SASEGT. The CDR3 nucleotides read TGTGCCAGCAGTGAAGAACAGGGGGCGTTATACTATGGCTACACCTTC. It yields the protein CASSEEQGALYYGYTF.

V and J are TRBV6-5 and TRBJ2-7; TRBD2 might be the D (5 bases). Trimming took 6 bases from V and 6 from J, leaving 18 bases between them. The CDR3 consists of 14 residues. CDR1 MNHEY and CDR2 SVGAGI come from the germline V gene. The CDR3 DNA reads as TGTGCCAGCAGGAGTTTCCCGGGGAAGCTCGAGCAGTACTTC. Protein: CASRSFPGKLEQYF.

There are a few counts of this clonotype. The CDR3 nucleotides read TGTGCCAGCAGTGGGATGGCGGGAACGAACACCGGGGAGCTGTTTTTT. This gives the protein CASSGMAGTNTGELFF. This chain uses TRBV27 with TRBJ2-2, with a tentative D call TRBD2 (6 bases). Germline V gives CDR1 MNHEY, CDR2 SMNVEV (reference sequence). Trimming stripped 5 bases from V and 0 bases from J, with 13 bases between. The CDR3 is 16 amino acids.

This clonotype was seen only a few times. In DNA form, the CDR3 reads TGTGCCAGCAACCCCCCGGGGAGTCTGTTGAGGGAGCAGTACTTC. Amino acid sequence: CASNPPGSLLREQYF. V gene TRBV28 combines with J gene TRBJ2-7; D is perhaps TRBD2 (5 bases). The CDR3 has 15 residues. V was clipped by 7 bases and J by 7 bases, with 23 bases between them. Per germline, CDR1 MDHEN and CDR2 SYDVKM. The full variable domain, completed using reference TRBV28 and TRBJ2-7, is DVKVTQSSRYLVKRTGEKVFLECVQDMDHENMFWYRQDPGLGLRLIYFSYDVKMKEKGDIPEGYSVSREKKERFSLILESASTNQTSMYLCASNPPGSLLREQYFGPGTRLTVT.

In this sample, this clonotype turned up many times. The genes are TRBV2 and TRBJ2-5; perhaps TRBD2 as D (6 bases). Trimming cost V 4 bases and J 5 bases, with 14 bases left between them. This CDR3 spans 14 amino acids. Germline CDR1 reads SNHLY; CDR2 reads FYNNEI. The CDR3 DNA sequence: TGTGCCAGCAGTGGGTGGGCGGGACCGGAGACCCAGTACTTC. The encoded protein is CASSGWAGPETQYF.

This clonotype was counted many times. The V and J genes are TRBV30 and TRBJ1-6, with D possibly matching TRBD1 (5 bases). Germline CDR1 and CDR2: GTSNPN and SVGIG (reference sequence). The V end lost 0 bases, the J end lost 7 bases, and 10 bases lay between the germline ends. The CDR3 extends over 14 amino acids. CDR3 protein: CAWSVGQGNSPLHF. In DNA form, the CDR3 reads TGTGCCTGGAGTGTGGGGCAGGGAAATTCACCCCTCCACTTT.

This clonotype was detected many times. The chain joins TRBV7-2 to TRBJ2-7; no clear D. Looked up from germline, CDR1 is SGHTA and CDR2 is FQGNSA. V lost 6 bases and J 6 bases, leaving 15 bases between the germline ends. The length of the CDR3 is 13 residues. CDR3: CASSPRPQPEQYF. The CDR3 DNA sequence: TGTGCCAGCAGTCCCCGACCCCAACCCGAGCAGTACTTC.

The chain has TRBV24-1 and TRBJ2-5; 10 bases map to TRBD2. The V gene's germline CDR1 is KGHDR and CDR2 SFDVKD. The junction had 5 bases not matched to a gene; V was cut back by 9 bases and J by 2 bases. The CDR3 sequence is 14 residues long. The CDR3 DNA follows: TGTGCCACCTCCGGGACTAGCGTACAAGAGACCCAGTACTTC. The encoded protein is CATSGTSVQETQYF.

This clonotype was picked up a small number of times. The chain employs TRBV18 and TRBJ2-5; D may be TRBD1 (5 bases). CDR3 length: 14 amino acids. CDR1 is KGHSH and CDR2 is LQKENI in the germline V gene. Between the trimmed V and J ends, which lost 2 bases and 4 bases, there was a span of 11 bases. For the CDR3, the DNA is TGTGCCAGCTCACCAAGGGGAACCCGAGAGACCCAGTACTTC. Translated, it gives CASSPRGTRETQYF.